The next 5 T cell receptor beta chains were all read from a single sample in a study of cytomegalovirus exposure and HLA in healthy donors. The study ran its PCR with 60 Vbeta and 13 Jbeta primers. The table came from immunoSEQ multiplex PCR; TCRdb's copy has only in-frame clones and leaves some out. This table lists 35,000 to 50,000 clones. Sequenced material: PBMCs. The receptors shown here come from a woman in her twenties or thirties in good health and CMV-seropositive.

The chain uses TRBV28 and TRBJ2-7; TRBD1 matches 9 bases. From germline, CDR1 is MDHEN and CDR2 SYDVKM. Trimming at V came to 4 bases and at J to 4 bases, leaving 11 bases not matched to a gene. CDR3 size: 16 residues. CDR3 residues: CASSWGLQGATYEQYF. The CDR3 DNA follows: TGTGCCAGCAGTTGGGGGCTACAGGGGGCGACGTACGAGCAGTACTTC.

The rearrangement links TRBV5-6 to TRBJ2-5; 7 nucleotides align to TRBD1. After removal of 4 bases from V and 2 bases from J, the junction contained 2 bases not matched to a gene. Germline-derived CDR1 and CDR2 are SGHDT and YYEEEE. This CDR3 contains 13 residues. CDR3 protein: CASSKGAQETQYF. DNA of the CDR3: TGTGCCAGCAGCAAGGGGGCTCAAGAGACCCAGTACTTC.

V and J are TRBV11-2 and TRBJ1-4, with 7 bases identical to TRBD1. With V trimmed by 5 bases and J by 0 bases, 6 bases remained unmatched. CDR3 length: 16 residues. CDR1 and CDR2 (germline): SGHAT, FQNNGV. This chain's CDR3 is CASSLRQGATNEKLFF. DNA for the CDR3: TGTGCCAGCAGCCTCCGGCAGGGGGCAACTAATGAAAAACTGTTTTTT.

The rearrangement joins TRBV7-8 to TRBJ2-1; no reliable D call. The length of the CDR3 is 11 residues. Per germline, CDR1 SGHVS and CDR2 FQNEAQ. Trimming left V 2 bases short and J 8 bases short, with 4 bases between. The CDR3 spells CASSLQYEQFF. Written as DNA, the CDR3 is TGTGCCAGCAGCTTACAGTATGAGCAGTTCTTC.

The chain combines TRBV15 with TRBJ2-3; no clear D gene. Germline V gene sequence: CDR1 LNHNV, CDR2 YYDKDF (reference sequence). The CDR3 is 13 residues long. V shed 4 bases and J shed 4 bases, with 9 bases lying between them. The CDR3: CATSNRLADTQYF. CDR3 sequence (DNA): TGTGCCACCAGCAACCGACTGGCAGATACGCAGTATTTT.